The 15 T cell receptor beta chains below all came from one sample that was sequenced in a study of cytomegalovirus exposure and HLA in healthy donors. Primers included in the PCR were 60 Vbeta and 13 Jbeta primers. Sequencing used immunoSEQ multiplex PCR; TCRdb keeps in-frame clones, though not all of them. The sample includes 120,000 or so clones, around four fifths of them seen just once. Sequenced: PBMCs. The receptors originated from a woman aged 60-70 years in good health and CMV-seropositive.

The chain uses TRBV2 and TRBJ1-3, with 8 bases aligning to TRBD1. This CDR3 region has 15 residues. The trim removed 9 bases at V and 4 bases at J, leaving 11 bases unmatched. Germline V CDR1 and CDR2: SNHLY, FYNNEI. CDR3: CARSGAGGSGNTIYF. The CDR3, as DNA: TGTGCCAGATCCGGAGCAGGGGGCTCAGGAAACACCATATATTTT.

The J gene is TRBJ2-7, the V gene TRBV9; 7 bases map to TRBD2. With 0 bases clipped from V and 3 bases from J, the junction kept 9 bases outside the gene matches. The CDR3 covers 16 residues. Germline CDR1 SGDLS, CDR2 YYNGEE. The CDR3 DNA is TGTGCCAGCAGCGTAGGATCTAGCGGAGCGATCTACGAGCAGTACTTC. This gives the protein CASSVGSSGAIYEQYF.

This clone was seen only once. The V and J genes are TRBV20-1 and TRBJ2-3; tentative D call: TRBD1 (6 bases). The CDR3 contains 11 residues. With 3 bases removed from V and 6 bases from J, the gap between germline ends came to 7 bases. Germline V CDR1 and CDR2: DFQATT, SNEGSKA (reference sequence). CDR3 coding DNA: TGCAGTGCTAGTCAGGGGGATACGCAGTATTTT. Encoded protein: CSASQGDTQYF.

CDR3 in DNA: TGTGCCAGCACCCCTCAGACTAGTTACAATGAGCAGTTCTTC. It codes for CASTPQTSYNEQFF. J is TRBJ2-1 and V is TRBV7-2, with a tentative D call TRBD2 (6 bases). V lost 7 bases and J lost 4, with 14 bases in between. CDR3 length: 14 amino acids. Per germline, CDR1 SGHTA and CDR2 FQGNSA.

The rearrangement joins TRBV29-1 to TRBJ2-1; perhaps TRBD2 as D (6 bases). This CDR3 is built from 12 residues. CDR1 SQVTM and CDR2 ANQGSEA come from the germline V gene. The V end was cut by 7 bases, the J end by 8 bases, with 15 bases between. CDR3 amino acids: CSAIREIDEQFF. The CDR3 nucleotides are TGCAGCGCAATACGGGAGATCGATGAGCAGTTCTTC.

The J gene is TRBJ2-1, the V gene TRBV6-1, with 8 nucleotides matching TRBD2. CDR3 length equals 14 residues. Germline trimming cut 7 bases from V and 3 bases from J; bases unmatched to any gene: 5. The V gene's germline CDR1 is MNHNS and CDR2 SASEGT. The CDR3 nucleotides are TGTGCCAGCACCACCGGGACTAGCTACAATGAGCAGTTCTTC. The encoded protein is CASTTGTSYNEQFF.

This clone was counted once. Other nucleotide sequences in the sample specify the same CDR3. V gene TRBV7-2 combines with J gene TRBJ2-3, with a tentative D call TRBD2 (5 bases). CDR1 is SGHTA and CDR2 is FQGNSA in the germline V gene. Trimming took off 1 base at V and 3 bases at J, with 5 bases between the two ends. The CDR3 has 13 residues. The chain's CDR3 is CASSLGGTDTQYF. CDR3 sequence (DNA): TGTGCCAGCAGCTTAGGAGGGACAGATACGCAGTATTTT.

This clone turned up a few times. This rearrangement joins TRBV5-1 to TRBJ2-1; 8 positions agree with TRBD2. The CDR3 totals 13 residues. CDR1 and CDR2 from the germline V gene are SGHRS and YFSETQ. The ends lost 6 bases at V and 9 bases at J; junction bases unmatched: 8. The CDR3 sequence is CASNSGSDGEQFF. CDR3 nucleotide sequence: TGCGCCAGCAACAGCGGGAGTGACGGTGAGCAGTTCTTC.

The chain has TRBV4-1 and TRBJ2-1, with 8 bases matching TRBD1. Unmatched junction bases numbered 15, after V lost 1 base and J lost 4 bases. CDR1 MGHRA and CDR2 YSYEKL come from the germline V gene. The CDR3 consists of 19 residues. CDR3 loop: CASSQGFFRTGSRYNEQFF. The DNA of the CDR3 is TGCGCCAGCAGCCAAGGGTTTTTTAGGACAGGGAGTCGGTACAATGAGCAGTTCTTC.

The CDR3 is CASSLSAGLYGYTF. The CDR3 DNA sequence: TGTGCCAGCAGTTTATCTGCAGGGCTTTATGGCTACACCTTC. The chain has TRBV28 and TRBJ1-2; tentatively, D is TRBD1 (5 bases). The CDR3 has 14 amino acids. Trimming shortened V by 1 base and J by 5 bases, and 11 bases separated the two germline ends. The germline V gene encodes CDR1 MDHEN and CDR2 SYDVKM.

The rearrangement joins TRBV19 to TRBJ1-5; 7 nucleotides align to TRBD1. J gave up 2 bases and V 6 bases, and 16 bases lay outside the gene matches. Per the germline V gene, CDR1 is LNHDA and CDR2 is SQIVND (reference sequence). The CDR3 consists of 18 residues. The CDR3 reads CASRKDRGHGLRNQPQHF. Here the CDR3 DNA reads TGTGCCAGTAGGAAAGATAGGGGGCACGGGTTGCGCAATCAGCCCCAGCATTTT.

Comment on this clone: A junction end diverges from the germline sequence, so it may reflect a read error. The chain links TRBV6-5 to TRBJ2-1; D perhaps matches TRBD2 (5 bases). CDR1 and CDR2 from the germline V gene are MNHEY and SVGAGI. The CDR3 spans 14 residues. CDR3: CASAGAISSNEQFF. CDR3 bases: TGTGCCAGCGCGGGTGCCATATCCTCCAATGAGCAGTTCTTC.

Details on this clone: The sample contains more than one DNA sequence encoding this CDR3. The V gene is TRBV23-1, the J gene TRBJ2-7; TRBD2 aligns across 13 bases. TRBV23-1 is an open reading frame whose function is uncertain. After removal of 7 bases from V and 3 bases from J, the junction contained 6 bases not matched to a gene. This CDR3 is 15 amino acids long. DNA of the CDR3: TGCGCCAGCATTGCCGGGACTAGCGGGATCTACGAGCAGTACTTC. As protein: CASIAGTSGIYEQYF.

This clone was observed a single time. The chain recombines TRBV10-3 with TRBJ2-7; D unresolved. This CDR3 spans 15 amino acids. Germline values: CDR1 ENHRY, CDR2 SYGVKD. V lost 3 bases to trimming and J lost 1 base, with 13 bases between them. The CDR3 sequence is CAISDILAGSYEQYF. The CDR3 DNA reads TGTGCCATCAGTGATATTTTGGCCGGGTCCTACGAGCAGTACTTC.

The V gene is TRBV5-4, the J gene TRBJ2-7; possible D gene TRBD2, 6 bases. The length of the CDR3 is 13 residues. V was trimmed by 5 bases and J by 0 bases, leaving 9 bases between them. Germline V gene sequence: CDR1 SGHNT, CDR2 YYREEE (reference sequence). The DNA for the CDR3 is TGTGCCAGCAGTGAGCGGGCCTCCTACGAGCAGTACTTC. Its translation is CASSERASYEQYF. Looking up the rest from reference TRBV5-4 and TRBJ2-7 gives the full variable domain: ETGVTQSPTHLIKTRGQQVTLRCSSQSGHNTVSWYQQALGQGPQFIFQYYREEENGRGNFPPRFSGLQFPNYSSELNVNALELDDSALYLCASSERASYEQYFGPGTRLTVT.